Below are 26 T cell receptor beta chains sequenced from a single sample in a study of CD8+ T cells in alopecia areata. cDNA serving as the sequencing template came from extracted, reverse transcribed RNA. Here immunoSEQ multiplex PCR was the method, and the copy in TCRdb shows in-frame clones only, minus some. The sample holds 140,000 to 150,000 clones, about 60% seen once. This specimen was CD4+ T cells sorted from blood, taken at week 0. The receptors shown here come from a human donor with alopecia areata.

The V gene is TRBV29-1, the J gene TRBJ1-1; D not resolved. CDR1 and CDR2 from the germline V gene are SQVTM and ANQGSEA. The CDR3 is 13 residues long. The V end lost 0 bases, the J end lost 0 bases, and 5 bases lay between the germline ends. The CDR3 here is CSVEDFMNTEAFF. In DNA form, the CDR3 reads TGCAGCGTTGAAGACTTCATGAACACTGAAGCTTTCTTT.

CDR3 loop: CSESGQGYGYTF. The CDR3 bases are TGCAGCGAAAGCGGACAGGGCTATGGCTACACCTTC. The rearrangement joins TRBV29-1 to TRBJ1-2, with 8 nucleotides matching TRBD1. With V trimmed by 7 bases and J by 4 bases, 5 bases remained unmatched. CDR3 size: 12 residues. Germline CDR1 SQVTM, CDR2 ANQGSEA.

Details on this clone: One end of the junction does not line up with germline, which may come from a read error. The genes are TRBV7-2 and TRBJ1-1; no firm D call. The germline V gene has CDR1 SGHTA and CDR2 FQGNSA. The CDR3 runs to 13 residues. DNA of the CDR3: TGCGCCAGCAGCTTCGATGGGAACACTGAAGCTTTCTTT. It codes for CASSFDGNTEAFF.

In this sample, this clone turned up a few times. The J gene is TRBJ2-3, the V gene TRBV7-8; D call uncertain. Trimming stripped 0 bases from V and 0 bases from J, with 7 bases between. The CDR3 consists of 15 residues. Germline V gives CDR1 SGHVS, CDR2 FQNEAQ. CDR3 residues: CASSLARPSTDTQYF. The CDR3 DNA sequence: TGTGCCAGCAGCTTAGCCAGGCCTAGCACAGATACGCAGTATTTT. Full variable domain (missing parts from reference TRBV7-8 and TRBJ2-3): GAGVSQSPRYKVAKRGQDVALRCDPISGHVSLFWYQQALGQGPEFLTYFQNEAQLDKSGLPSDRFFAERPEGSVSTLKIQRTQQEDSAVYLCASSLARPSTDTQYFGPGTRLTVL.

V gene TRBV19 combines with J gene TRBJ2-5; 10 bases are shared with TRBD2. Germline V gene lookup returns CDR1 LNHDA and CDR2 SQIVND (reference sequence). V trimming: 10 bases; J trimming: 7 bases; junction bases outside the gene matches: 12. This CDR3 has 14 residues. The CDR3 here is CATSLAGAYGTQYF. For the CDR3, the DNA is TGTGCCACCTCCCTAGCGGGGGCGTACGGGACCCAGTACTTC.

This chain links TRBV9 with TRBJ2-1; D possibly corresponds to TRBD2 (6 bases). With 4 bases removed from V and 6 bases from J, the gap between germline ends came to 14 bases. The CDR3 spans 14 residues. The germline gives CDR1 SGDLS, CDR2 YYNGEE. CDR3 amino acids: CASSLVSGVNEQFF. CDR3 coding DNA: TGTGCCAGCAGCTTGGTTAGCGGCGTCAATGAGCAGTTCTTC.

The rearrangement joins TRBV30 to TRBJ2-2; 8 nucleotides align to TRBD2. This CDR3 comprises 17 residues. Trimming at V came to 4 bases and at J to 4 bases, leaving 14 bases not matched to a gene. Germline V gene data show CDR1 as GTSNPN and CDR2 as SVGIG (reference sequence). CDR3 bases: TGTGCCTGGACCAAACTCCCGGGGGGGCGCGGCACCGGGGAGCTGTTTTTT. Amino acid sequence: CAWTKLPGGRGTGELFF.

V and J are TRBV15 and TRBJ1-2, with D hard to call. There are 11 residues in the CDR3. In germline, CDR1 is LNHNV, CDR2 YYDKDF (reference sequence). Trimming removed 4 bases at V and 6 bases at J, with 6 bases between. The CDR3 here is CATSNADGYTF. CDR3 nucleotide sequence: TGTGCCACCAGCAACGCAGATGGCTACACCTTC.

The CDR3 loop reads CASSWTGWTEAFF. For the CDR3, the DNA is TGTGCCAGCAGCTGGACAGGGTGGACTGAAGCTTTCTTT. V is TRBV5-6 and J is TRBJ1-1; 8 nucleotides align to TRBD1. Germline V gives CDR1 SGHDT, CDR2 YYEEEE. The CDR3 is made up of 13 amino acids. V lost 3 bases and J lost 5; bases outside the gene matches: 3.

The chain recombines TRBV5-1 with TRBJ1-1; no clear D gene. Germline V gene lookup returns CDR1 SGHRS and CDR2 YFSETQ. This CDR3 is 12 amino acids long. The V gene lost 0 bases and the J gene lost 3 bases, with 3 bases spanning the gap. CDR3 sequence: CASSLGYTEAFF. CDR3 nucleotides: TGCGCCAGCAGCTTGGGGTACACTGAAGCTTTCTTT.

The J gene is TRBJ1-5, the V gene TRBV6-5; TRBD1 agrees at 7 bases. There are 14 residues in the CDR3. Germline values: CDR1 MNHEY, CDR2 SVGAGI. V dropped 8 bases and J dropped 5; count of bases not matched to a gene: 9. This chain's CDR3 is CASHPGGAHQPQHF. Written as DNA, the CDR3 is TGTGCCAGCCATCCAGGGGGGGCACATCAGCCCCAGCATTTT.

The chain joins TRBV9 to TRBJ1-1, with D perhaps matching TRBD1 (6 bases). Germline V lookup: CDR1 SGDLS, CDR2 YYNGEE. V shed 0 bases and J shed 3 bases, with 12 bases lying between them. CDR3 size: 15 residues. CDR3 coding DNA: TGTGCCAGCAGCGTAGGAGGCAGGGGACACACTGAAGCTTTCTTT. This sequence encodes CASSVGGRGHTEAFF. Full variable domain (remainder filled in from reference TRBV9 and TRBJ1-1): DSGVTQTPKHLITATGQRVTLRCSPRSGDLSVYWYQQSLDQGLQFLIQYYNGEERAKGNILERFSAQQFPDLHSELNLSSLELGDSALYFCASSVGGRGHTEAFFGQGTRLTVV.

The chain links TRBV18 to TRBJ2-3; the match to TRBD2 covers 7 bases. Trimming at V came to 3 bases and at J to 2 bases, leaving 11 bases not matched to a gene. Germline values: CDR1 KGHSH, CDR2 LQKENI. The CDR3 runs 17 residues. The CDR3 reads CASSPGPSGGYTDTQYF. The CDR3 DNA sequence: TGTGCCAGCTCACCTGGCCCTTCGGGGGGATACACAGATACGCAGTATTTT.

A few counts support this clone. The DNA for the CDR3 is TGTGCCAGCTCTCCCGGGACAGACAATTCACCCCTCCACTTT. It is translated as CASSPGTDNSPLHF. The chain has TRBV18 and TRBJ1-6, with 7 bases matching TRBD1. The V gene end was trimmed by 6 bases and the J gene end by 7 bases; junction bases not matched to a gene: 6. The CDR3 has 14 amino acids. The germline gives CDR1 KGHSH, CDR2 LQKENI. The full variable domain, rest sourced from reference TRBV18 and TRBJ1-6, is NAGVMQNPRHLVRRRGQEARLRCSPMKGHSHVYWYRQLPEEGLKFMVYLQKENIIDESGMPKERFSAEFPKEGPSILRIQQVVRGDSAAYFCASSPGTDNSPLHFGNGTRLTVT.

CDR3 in DNA: TGTGCCTGGAGATTCACTAGCGGGGTACGGGGAGAGCAGTTCTTC. It translates to CAWRFTSGVRGEQFF. J is TRBJ2-1 and V is TRBV30; the match to TRBD2 covers 10 bases. This CDR3 region has 15 residues. The V and J ends lost 3 bases and 10 bases, in that order; junction bases with no gene match: 12. Looked up from germline, CDR1 is GTSNPN and CDR2 is SVGIG (reference sequence).

This clone was found many times. One end of the junction fails to match germline, which may point to a read error. The chain combines TRBV7-7 with TRBJ2-3, with 9 bases aligning to TRBD2. The CDR3 length is 15 residues. CDR1 SSHAT and CDR2 FNYEAQ come from the germline V gene (reference sequence). CDR3 sequence reads: CASSPQLAGPDTQYF. The CDR3 DNA follows: TGTGCTAGCAGCCCACAGCTAGCGGGACCAGATACGCAGTATTTT.

This clone has more than one count but fewer than ten. J is TRBJ1-2 and V is TRBV20-1; D gene uncertain. Deletions cut 3 bases from V and 6 bases from J, with 8 bases between. Germline CDR1 is DFQATT and CDR2 is SNEGSKA (reference sequence). The CDR3 is 11 residues long. The CDR3 DNA sequence: TGCAGTGCTAGTATCGCAGATGGCTACACCTTC. It yields the protein CSASIADGYTF.

The chain recombines TRBV4-1 with TRBJ2-5, with D perhaps matching TRBD2 (7 bases). This CDR3 spans 15 amino acids. With 4 bases removed from V and 5 bases from J, the gap between germline ends came to 17 bases. The germline gives CDR1 MGHRA, CDR2 YSYEKL. The CDR3 DNA reads as TGCGCCAGCAGCCGCCTGGAGGGGGGGGAGGAGACCCAGTACTTC. This codes for CASSRLEGGEETQYF.

This rearrangement joins TRBV18 to TRBJ2-7; 10 bases match TRBD1. V dropped 3 bases and J dropped 0; count of bases not matched to a gene: 5. Germline V CDR1 and CDR2: KGHSH, LQKENI. The CDR3 runs to 16 residues. The chain's CDR3 is CASSPKGQGVSYEQYF. The DNA for the CDR3 is TGTGCCAGCTCACCGAAAGGACAGGGGGTCTCCTACGAGCAGTACTTC.

The V call is TRBV29-1, the J call TRBJ1-5, with D uncertain. From germline, CDR1 is SQVTM and CDR2 ANQGSEA. V was shortened by 5 bases and J by 4 bases, with 12 bases between the two germline ends. The CDR3 spans 13 residues. The CDR3 DNA reads TGCAGCGTTACGGAAAACGGGAATCAGCCCCAGCATTTT. This translates into CSVTENGNQPQHF.

This chain links TRBV25-1 with TRBJ2-5, with D perhaps TRBD1 or TRBD2 (7 bases each). Trimming took off 6 bases at V and 4 bases at J, with 18 bases between the two ends. The CDR3 sequence is 15 residues long. In germline, CDR1 is MGHDK, CDR2 SYGVNS. The CDR3 DNA reads as TGTGCCAGCAGAACCTCGGGGAGGGGGCGAGAGACCCAGTACTTC. It yields the protein CASRTSGRGRETQYF.

This clone was observed once. This chain uses TRBV5-1 with TRBJ2-2, with D uncertain. Trimming left V 4 bases short and J 5 bases short, with 12 bases between. The CDR3 contains 14 residues. The germline V gene encodes CDR1 SGHRS and CDR2 YFSETQ. CDR3 nucleotide sequence: TGCGCCAGCAGCCGCCAAACCGGGACCGGGGAGCTGTTTTTT. Translated, it gives CASSRQTGTGELFF.

The chain recombines TRBV7-9 with TRBJ2-1; possible D gene TRBD2, 7 bases. The CDR3 covers 19 residues. Germline V gives CDR1 SEHNR, CDR2 FQNEAQ (reference sequence). Trimming left V 2 bases short and J 3 bases short, with 23 bases between. Here the CDR3 reads CASSLFLGGGRRFYNEQFF. The CDR3 bases are TGTGCCAGCAGCTTATTCCTAGGCGGGGGCCGTCGGTTCTACAATGAGCAGTTCTTC.

This chain connects TRBV7-9 to TRBJ2-5; tentatively, D is TRBD2 (6 bases). The CDR3 contains 15 residues. Deletions cut 5 bases from V and 2 bases from J, with 15 bases between. Germline V CDR1 and CDR2: SEHNR, FQNEAQ (reference sequence). CDR3 nucleotides: TGTGCCAGCAGCCCCACCGGGGGAAGTCAAGAGACCCAGTACTTC. Protein product: CASSPTGGSQETQYF.

This clone showed up just once. The V gene is TRBV19, the J gene TRBJ2-6, with a possible D match to TRBD1 (6 bases). This CDR3 comprises 17 residues. V dropped 5 bases and J dropped 0 bases, with 14 bases sitting between them. The germline V gene encodes CDR1 LNHDA and CDR2 SQIVND (reference sequence). Here the CDR3 reads CASSRAGESSGANVLTF. DNA for the CDR3: TGTGCCAGTAGTCGGGCAGGGGAGAGCTCTGGGGCCAACGTCCTGACTTTC.

Only a few counts were recorded for this clone. V usage is TRBV15 and J usage is TRBJ2-7, with a possible D match to TRBD1 (6 bases). Germline CDR1 is LNHNV and CDR2 is YYDKDF (reference sequence). The CDR3 has 15 amino acids. Trimming stripped 0 bases from V and 4 bases from J, with 13 bases between. CDR3 nucleotide sequence: TGTGCCACCAGCAGAGATAACAGGGCTCTGTACGAGCAGTACTTC. Its translation: CATSRDNRALYEQYF.